The clone carrying this TCR beta chain was observed a handful of times. The sample comes from a study of beta chain features in type 1 diabetes. This CDR3 region has 18 residues. Germline-derived CDR1 and CDR2 are SGHVS and FNYEAQ. V shed 0 bases, J shed 5 bases, and the junction held 13 bases outside the gene matches. All of the isolated RNA was reverse transcribed, so expressed TCRB transcripts were sequenced. Generated by immunoSEQ multiplex PCR, the TCRdb table keeps only in-frame clones and is missing some. Among under 400,000 clones listed, roughly 12% were seen once. Sample: naive CD4+ T cells from blood. The chain employs TRBV7-6 and TRBJ2-1; 7 nucleotides align to TRBD2. The clonotype comes from a man younger than 30 in good health. The CDR3 DNA is TGTGCCAGCAGCTTAGCGCTAATTTCAGCGGGGAGAAACAATGAGCAGTTCTTC. Protein product: CASSLALISAGRNNEQFF. Filled out from reference TRBV7-6 and TRBJ2-1, the complete variable domain reads GAGVSQSPRYKVTKRGQDVALRCDPISGHVSLYWYRQALGQGPEFLTYFNYEAQQDKSGLPNDRFSAERPEGSISTLTIQRTEQRDSAMYRCASSLALISAGRNNEQFFGPGTRLTVL.